This passage covers 16 T cell receptor beta chains from one sample sequenced in a study of blood T cells in healthy people across ages. The second PCR ran 7 to 11 cycles with a sample-barcoded 5' primer and J-beta primers. TCRdb recomputed calls from the 5' RACE reads with MiXCR, one row per CDR3 protein. The table shows around 1.7 million distinct CDR3 sequences, with roughly 27% occurring only once. The sequencing sample was made of blood. These receptors were obtained from a woman aged 30 to 39 in good health.

The chain combines TRBV11-2 with TRBJ2-3; 8 bases agree with TRBD1. Germline V lookup: CDR1 SGHAT, CDR2 FQNNGV. The CDR3 contains 16 residues. The junction had 7 bases not matched to a gene; V was cut back by 5 bases and J by 0 bases. The CDR3: CASSPRTGYSTDTQYF. The CDR3 DNA follows: TGTGCCAGCAGCCCGCGGACAGGGTACAGCACAGATACGCAGTATTTT.

This clonotype was counted at least ten times. V and J are TRBV29-1 and TRBJ1-5, with 9 bases fitting TRBD1. This CDR3 spans 16 amino acids. V shed 5 bases and J 3 bases; nucleotides not matched to a gene: 11. Germline values: CDR1 SQVTM, CDR2 ANQGSEA. The DNA of the CDR3 is TGCAGCGTTATCTTTTCGGGGACAGGGTTCAATCAGCCCCAGCATTTT. Amino acid sequence: CSVIFSGTGFNQPQHF.

This clonotype is a singleton in its sample. The junction does not match germline at one end; this may be a read error. This chain connects TRBV20-1 to TRBJ2-5, with 10 bases fitting TRBD2. The germline V gene has CDR1 DFQATT and CDR2 SNEGSKA (reference sequence). This CDR3 is 14 amino acids long. The DNA for the CDR3 is TGCGGTGCTTTAGCGGGGGGACGGCAAGAGACCCAGTACTTC. As protein: CGALAGGRQETQYF.

This rearrangement joins TRBV7-6 to TRBJ2-1, with a tentative D call TRBD1 (5 bases). This CDR3 spans 13 amino acids. V was pared by 8 bases and J by 6 bases, with 14 bases between. Germline V gene lookup returns CDR1 SGHVS and CDR2 FNYEAQ. CDR3 region: CASGPRGSNEQFF. The CDR3 DNA reads as TGTGCCAGCGGGCCAAGGGGAAGCAATGAGCAGTTCTTC.

The chain uses TRBV7-2 and TRBJ1-2; no clear D gene. CDR1 and CDR2 from the germline V gene are SGHTA and FQGNSA. The CDR3 is made up of 15 amino acids. V was clipped by 5 bases and J by 3 bases, with 16 bases between them. CDR3 nucleotides: TGTGCCAGCAGCCCCGGAGGTGCGACGGACTATGGCTACACCTTC. This sequence encodes CASSPGGATDYGYTF.

In its sample, this clonotype was seen a few times. The V gene is TRBV20-1, the J gene TRBJ2-7; 13 positions match TRBD2. Germline V gives CDR1 DFQATT, CDR2 SNEGSKA (reference sequence). The CDR3 length is 16 residues. J was trimmed by 2 bases and V by 5 bases; bases with no gene match: 9. Here the CDR3 reads CSASGLAGVSTYEQYF. The CDR3 nucleotides are TGCAGTGCTTCTGGACTAGCGGGAGTGTCGACCTACGAGCAGTACTTC.

A few counts support this clonotype. The chain carries TRBV20-1 and TRBJ1-5; the match to TRBD1 covers 7 bases. From germline, CDR1 is DFQATT and CDR2 SNEGSKA (reference sequence). CDR3 length: 13 amino acids. V was pared by 4 bases and J by 2 bases, with 2 bases of the junction left unmatched. The CDR3: CSATTGGNQPQHF. The DNA of the CDR3 is TGCAGTGCTACTACAGGGGGCAATCAGCCCCAGCATTTT.

The genes are TRBV7-9 and TRBJ2-5; 8 bases are shared with TRBD2. Germline V gene data show CDR1 as SEHNR and CDR2 as FQNEAQ (reference sequence). The ends lost 0 bases at V and 3 bases at J; junction bases unmatched: 3. This CDR3 is 15 amino acids long. CDR3 amino acids: CASSLAPLAEETQYF. The CDR3 nucleotides read TGTGCCAGCAGCTTAGCCCCACTAGCGGAAGAGACCCAGTACTTC.

This clonotype was seen many times. The chain couples TRBV5-1 to TRBJ2-1, with D possibly called TRBD1 or TRBD2 (5 bases each). Trimming took off 2 bases at V and 8 bases at J, with 14 bases between the two ends. There are 14 residues in the CDR3. From germline, CDR1 is SGHRS and CDR2 YFSETQ. The CDR3 coding sequence is TGCGCCAGCAGCTTCGAACTAGGGGCATATGAGCAGTTCTTC. Translated: CASSFELGAYEQFF.

This clonotype has only a few counts. This chain joins TRBV7-9 and TRBJ2-7, with TRBD1 identical over 11 bases. CDR3 length: 16 residues. Germline-derived CDR1 and CDR2 are SEHNR and FQNEAQ (reference sequence). V lost 5 bases to trimming and J lost 7 bases; unmatched junction nucleotides: 13. The CDR3 is CASSPTWTGGEGEQYF. The CDR3 bases are TGTGCCAGCAGCCCAACCTGGACAGGGGGCGAGGGGGAGCAGTACTTC.

V and J are TRBV6-5 and TRBJ2-1; the D gene is possibly TRBD1 (5 bases). V gave up 0 bases and J gave up 3 bases, with 9 bases separating them. There are 15 residues in the CDR3. Looked up from germline, CDR1 is MNHEY and CDR2 is SVGAGI. CDR3 protein: CASSYSGAVYNEQFF. The CDR3 nucleotides read TGTGCCAGCAGTTACTCAGGGGCCGTCTACAATGAGCAGTTCTTC.

This rearrangement joins TRBV7-7 to TRBJ2-1; no firm D call. Trimming pared 4 bases from V and 6 bases from J, leaving 16 bases between. CDR3 size: 15 residues. In germline, CDR1 is SSHAT, CDR2 FNYEAQ (reference sequence). The CDR3 loop reads CASSSAGVGSNEQFF. The CDR3 region has the DNA TGTGCCAGCAGCTCCGCTGGGGTGGGGTCCAATGAGCAGTTCTTC.

The rearrangement links TRBV7-2 to TRBJ2-7; 12 nucleotides match TRBD1. V shed 6 bases, J shed 3 bases, and the junction held 6 bases outside the gene matches. The CDR3 has 15 residues. The germline V gene encodes CDR1 SGHTA and CDR2 FQGNSA. The CDR3 region is CASRAGTGGRYEQYF. The CDR3 bases are TGTGCCAGCAGGGCCGGGACAGGGGGCCGCTACGAGCAGTACTTC.

The chain recombines TRBV28 with TRBJ2-4; 8 bases match TRBD1. Germline trimming cut 4 bases from V and 1 base from J; bases unmatched to any gene: 12. The CDR3 is 18 amino acids. Per germline, CDR1 MDHEN and CDR2 SYDVKM. The CDR3 DNA reads TGTGCCAGCAGTTCGAATGCCTGGACAGGGAGGGCCAAAAACATTCAGTACTTC. Protein product: CASSSNAWTGRAKNIQYF.

This clonotype was counted between two and nine times. The gene calls are TRBV7-2 and TRBJ2-6; no reliable D call. CDR3 size: 16 residues. Per germline, CDR1 SGHTA and CDR2 FQGNSA. The V and J ends lost 1 base and 2 bases respectively, with 9 bases between them. The DNA of the CDR3 is TGTGCCAGCAGCTTAGACGGGCAGACTGGGGCCAACGTCCTGACTTTC. This sequence encodes CASSLDGQTGANVLTF.

The rearrangement joins TRBV18 to TRBJ2-1; 9 bases align to TRBD2. The CDR3 spans 15 residues. The V gene's germline CDR1 is KGHSH and CDR2 LQKENI. After removal of 3 bases from V and 3 bases from J, the junction contained 3 bases not matched to a gene. CDR3 sequence: CASSPWREGYNEQFF. As DNA, the CDR3 is TGTGCCAGCTCACCCTGGCGGGAGGGCTACAATGAGCAGTTCTTC.